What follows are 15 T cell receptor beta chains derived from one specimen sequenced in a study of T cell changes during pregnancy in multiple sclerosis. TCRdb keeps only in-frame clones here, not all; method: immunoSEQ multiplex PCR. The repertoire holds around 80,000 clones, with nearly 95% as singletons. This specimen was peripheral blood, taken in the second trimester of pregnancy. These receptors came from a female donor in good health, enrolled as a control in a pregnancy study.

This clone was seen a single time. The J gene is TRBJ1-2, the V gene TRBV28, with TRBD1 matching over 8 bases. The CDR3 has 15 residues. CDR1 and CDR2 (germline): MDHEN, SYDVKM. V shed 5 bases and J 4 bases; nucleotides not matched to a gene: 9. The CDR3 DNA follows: TGTGCCAGCAGTCCACCCCCAGGGGGCAGCTATGGCTACACCTTC. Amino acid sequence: CASSPPPGGSYGYTF.

CDR3 region: CAISESRTGGSPLHF. DNA of the CDR3: TGTGCCATCAGTGAGTCCAGGACAGGGGGTTCACCCCTCCACTTT. The gene calls are TRBV10-3 and TRBJ1-6; 10 bases match TRBD1. V lost 0 bases, J lost 9 bases, and 2 bases stayed unmatched. CDR1 and CDR2 from the germline V gene are ENHRY and SYGVKD. CDR3 length: 15 amino acids.

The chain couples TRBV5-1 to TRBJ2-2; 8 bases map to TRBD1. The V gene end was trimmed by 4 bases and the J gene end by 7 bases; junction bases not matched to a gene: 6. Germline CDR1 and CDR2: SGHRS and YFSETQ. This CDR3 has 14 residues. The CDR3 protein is CASSLDRAIGELFF. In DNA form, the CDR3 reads TGCGCCAGCAGCCTGGACAGGGCGATCGGGGAGCTGTTTTTT. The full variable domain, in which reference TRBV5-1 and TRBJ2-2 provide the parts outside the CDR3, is KAGVTQTPRYLIKTRGQQVTLSCSPISGHRSVSWYQQTPGQGLQFLFEYFSETQRNKGNFPGRFSGRQFSNSRSEMNVSTLELGDSALYLCASSLDRAIGELFFGEGSRLTVL.

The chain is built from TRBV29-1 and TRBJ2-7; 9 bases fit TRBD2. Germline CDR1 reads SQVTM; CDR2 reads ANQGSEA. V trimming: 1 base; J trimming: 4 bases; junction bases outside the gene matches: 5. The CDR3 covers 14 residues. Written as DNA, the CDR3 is TGCAGCGTTGAAGGGGTAGCGGGGGATTACGAGCAGTACTTC. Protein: CSVEGVAGDYEQYF.

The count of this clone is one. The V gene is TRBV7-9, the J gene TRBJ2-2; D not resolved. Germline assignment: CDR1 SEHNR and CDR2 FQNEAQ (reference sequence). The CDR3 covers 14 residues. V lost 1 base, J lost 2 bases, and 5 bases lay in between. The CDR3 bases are TGTGCCAGCAGCTTAGGGGCAAACACCGGGGAGCTGTTTTTT. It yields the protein CASSLGANTGELFF.

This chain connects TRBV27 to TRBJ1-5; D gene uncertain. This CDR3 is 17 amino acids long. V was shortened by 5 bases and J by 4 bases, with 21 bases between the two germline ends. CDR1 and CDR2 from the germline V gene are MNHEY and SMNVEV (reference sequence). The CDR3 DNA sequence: TGTGCCAGCAGTCGTTCGCCGTACGGGTCCCCAAATCAGCCCCAGCATTTT. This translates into CASSRSPYGSPNQPQHF.

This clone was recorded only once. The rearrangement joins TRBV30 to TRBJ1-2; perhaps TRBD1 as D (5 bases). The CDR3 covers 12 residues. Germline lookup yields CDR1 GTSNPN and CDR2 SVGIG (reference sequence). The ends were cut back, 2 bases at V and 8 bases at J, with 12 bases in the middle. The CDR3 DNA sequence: TGTGCCTGGAGTCTTTCGGGGGGAGGCTACACCTTC. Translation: CAWSLSGGGYTF.

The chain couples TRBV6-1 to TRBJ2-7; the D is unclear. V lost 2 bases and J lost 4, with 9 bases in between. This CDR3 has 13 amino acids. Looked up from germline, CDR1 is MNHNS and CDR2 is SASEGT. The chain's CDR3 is CASSEMAAYEQYF. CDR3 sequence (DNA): TGTGCCAGCAGTGAAATGGCAGCGTACGAGCAGTACTTC.

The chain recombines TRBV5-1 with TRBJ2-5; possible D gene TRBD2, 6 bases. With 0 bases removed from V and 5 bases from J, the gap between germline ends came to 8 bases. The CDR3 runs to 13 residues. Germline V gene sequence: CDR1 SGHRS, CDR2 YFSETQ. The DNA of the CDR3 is TGCGCCAGCAGCTTGGCCCGGGGGGAGACCCAGTACTTC. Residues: CASSLARGETQYF. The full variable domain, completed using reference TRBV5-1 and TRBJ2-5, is KAGVTQTPRYLIKTRGQQVTLSCSPISGHRSVSWYQQTPGQGLQFLFEYFSETQRNKGNFPGRFSGRQFSNSRSEMNVSTLELGDSALYLCASSLARGETQYFGPGTRLLVL.

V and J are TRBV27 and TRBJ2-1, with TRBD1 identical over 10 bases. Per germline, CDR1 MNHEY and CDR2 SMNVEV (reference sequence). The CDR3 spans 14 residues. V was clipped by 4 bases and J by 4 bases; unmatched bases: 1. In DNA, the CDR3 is TGTGCCAGCAGTTGGGGACAGGGGTACAATGAGCAGTTCTTC. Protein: CASSWGQGYNEQFF.

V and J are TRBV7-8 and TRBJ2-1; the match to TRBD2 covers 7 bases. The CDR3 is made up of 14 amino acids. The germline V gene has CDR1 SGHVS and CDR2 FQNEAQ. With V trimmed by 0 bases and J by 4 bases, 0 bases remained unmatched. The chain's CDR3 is CASSLAGGYNEQFF. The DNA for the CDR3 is TGTGCCAGCAGCTTAGCGGGAGGGTACAATGAGCAGTTCTTC.

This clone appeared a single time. Here the CDR3 DNA reads TGTGCCAGCAGTTTACCCTCCCCTCTGTGGCGGAAGTACAATGAGCAGTTCTTC. Translating it yields CASSLPSPLWRKYNEQFF. The V gene is TRBV28, the J gene TRBJ2-1; D is undetermined. Trimming pared 2 bases from V and 4 bases from J, leaving 21 bases between. Germline V gene lookup returns CDR1 MDHEN and CDR2 SYDVKM. The CDR3 runs to 18 residues.

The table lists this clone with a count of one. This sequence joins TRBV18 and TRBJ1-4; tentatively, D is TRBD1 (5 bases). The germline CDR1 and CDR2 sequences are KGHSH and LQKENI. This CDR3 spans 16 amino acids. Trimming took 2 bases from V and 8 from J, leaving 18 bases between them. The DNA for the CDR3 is TGTGCCAGCTCACCAAACTTCAGGGAATTAGGGGAAAAACTGTTTTTT. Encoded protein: CASSPNFRELGEKLFF.

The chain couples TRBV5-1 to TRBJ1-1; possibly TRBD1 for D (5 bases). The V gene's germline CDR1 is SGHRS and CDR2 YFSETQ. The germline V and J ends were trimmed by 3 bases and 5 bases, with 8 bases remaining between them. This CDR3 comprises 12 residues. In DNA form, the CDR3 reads TGCGCCAGCAGCTCAGGGAATACTGAAGCTTTCTTT. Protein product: CASSSGNTEAFF.

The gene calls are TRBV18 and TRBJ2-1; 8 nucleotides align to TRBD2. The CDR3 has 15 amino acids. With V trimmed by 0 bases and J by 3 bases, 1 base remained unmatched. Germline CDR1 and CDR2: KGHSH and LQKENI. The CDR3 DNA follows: TGTGCCAGCTCACCACCCGGGACTAGCTACAATGAGCAGTTCTTC. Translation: CASSPPGTSYNEQFF.